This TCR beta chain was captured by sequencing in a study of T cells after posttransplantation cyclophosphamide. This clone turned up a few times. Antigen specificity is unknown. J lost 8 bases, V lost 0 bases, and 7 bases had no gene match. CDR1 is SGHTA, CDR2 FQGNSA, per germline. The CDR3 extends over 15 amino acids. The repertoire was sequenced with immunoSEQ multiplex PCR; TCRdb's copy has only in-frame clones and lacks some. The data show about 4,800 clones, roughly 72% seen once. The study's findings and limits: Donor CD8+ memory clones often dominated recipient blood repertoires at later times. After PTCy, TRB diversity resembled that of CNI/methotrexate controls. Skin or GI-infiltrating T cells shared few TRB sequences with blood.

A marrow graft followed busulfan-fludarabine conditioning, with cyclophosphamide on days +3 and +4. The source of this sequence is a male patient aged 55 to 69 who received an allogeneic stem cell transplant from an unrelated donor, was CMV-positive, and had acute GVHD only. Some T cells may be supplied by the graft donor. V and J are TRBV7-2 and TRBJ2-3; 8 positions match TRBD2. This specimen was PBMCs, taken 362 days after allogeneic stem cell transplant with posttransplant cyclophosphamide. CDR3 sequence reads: CASSLARGREGTQYF. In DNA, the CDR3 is TGTGCCAGCAGCTTAGCGCGGGGTCGGGAGGGTACGCAGTATTTT.